These 17 T cell receptor beta chains were all obtained from the same sample, sequenced in a study of early T cells in non-severe SARS-CoV-2 infection. Using its own MiXCR run on the 5' RACE reads, TCRdb lists one record per CDR3 protein. Of tens of thousands of distinct CDR3 sequences in the sample, 3.9% were seen once. The sequencing sample was made of whole blood. These receptors were taken from an adult who was a healthcare worker with PCR-confirmed SARS-CoV-2 infection or an uninfected control (not recorded which).

This clonotype showed up many times. The chain is built from TRBV7-2 and TRBJ2-1; TRBD2 is a possible D gene (6 bases). V was shortened by 3 bases and J by 13 bases, with 13 bases between the two germline ends. This CDR3 has 12 residues. Germline V gives CDR1 SGHTA, CDR2 FQGNSA. The DNA of the CDR3 is TGTGCCAGCAGCTTCAGGCCTAGCGAACAGTTCTTC. This codes for CASSFRPSEQFF.

This clonotype showed up many times. This chain joins TRBV6-2 or TRBV6-3 and TRBJ2-1; the match to TRBD2 covers 7 bases. Looked up from germline, CDR1 is MNHEY and CDR2 is SVGEGT. The V segment lost 6 bases and the J segment 8 bases; nucleotides outside the gene matches: 7. This CDR3 spans 13 amino acids. The CDR3 nucleotides are TGTGCCAGCAGCCGACTAGCTTCGGATGAGCAGTTCTTC. It is translated as CASSRLASDEQFF.

This clonotype was recorded at least ten times. The chain couples TRBV4-3 to TRBJ2-1; 8 nucleotides match TRBD2. The CDR3 runs to 15 residues. Germline V gene data show CDR1 as LGHNA and CDR2 as YSLEER. V was clipped by 2 bases and J by 6 bases; unmatched bases: 6. CDR3 loop: CASSQSTSGTNEQFF. The CDR3 DNA reads as TGCGCCAGCAGCCAAAGCACTAGCGGAACCAATGAGCAGTTCTTC.

Regarding this clonotype: A much larger clone sits a single nucleotide away, making a read error possible. The genes are TRBV6-1 and TRBJ2-1; 7 bases map to TRBD1. Germline CDR1 MNHNS, CDR2 SASEGT. The CDR3 has 17 amino acids. CDR3 loop: CASSLYGRDSGYNEQSF. CDR3 sequence (DNA): TGTGCCAGCAGTCTTTACGGCCGGGACAGCGGCTACAATGAGCAGTCCTTC.

In its sample, this clonotype was seen many times. The CDR3 nucleotides read TGTGCCAGCAGCTCCGTAGTTGGATCTGAAGCTTTCTTT. Protein: CASSSVVGSEAFF. The chain is built from TRBV7-2 and TRBJ1-1; D not resolved. Trimming shortened V by 4 bases and J by 6 bases, and 12 bases separated the two germline ends. The germline CDR1 and CDR2 sequences are SGHTA and FQGNSA. The CDR3 covers 13 residues.

This clonotype was detected many times. The J gene is TRBJ2-1, the V gene TRBV6-1; D is uncertain. Per germline, CDR1 MNHNS and CDR2 SASEGT. The CDR3 length is 14 residues. Trimming cost V 6 bases and J 0 bases, with 9 bases left between them. CDR3 region: CASRARSSYNEQFF. DNA for the CDR3: TGTGCCAGCAGGGCCAGGAGCTCCTACAATGAGCAGTTCTTC.

This clonotype was counted at least ten times. V gene TRBV5-4 combines with J gene TRBJ2-7; 9 bases map to TRBD2. Germline assignment: CDR1 SGHNT and CDR2 YYREEE (reference sequence). Unmatched junction bases numbered 4, after V lost 0 bases and J lost 3 bases. This CDR3 is 15 amino acids long. In nucleotides, the CDR3 is TGTGCCAGCAGCTTGGATGTGACTAGCGGCTACGAGCAGTACTTC. This gives the protein CASSLDVTSGYEQYF.

This clonotype was detected ten times or more. This rearrangement joins TRBV30 to TRBJ1-1, with D unresolved. Trimming removed 3 bases from V and 0 bases from J, with 8 bases in between. The germline V gene has CDR1 GTSNPN and CDR2 SVGIG (reference sequence). This CDR3 has 13 amino acids. In DNA, the CDR3 is TGTGCCTGGAGGGGCAGCCTGAACACTGAAGCTTTCTTT. Translated: CAWRGSLNTEAFF.

The table lists this clonotype with many counts. This chain's CDR3 is CASSPVGGADEKLFF. Written as DNA, the CDR3 is TGTGCCAGCTCCCCTGTCGGAGGGGCGGATGAAAAACTGTTTTTT. This chain connects TRBV18 to TRBJ1-4; D might be TRBD1 (5 bases). The V and J ends lost 6 bases and 6 bases respectively, with 17 bases between them. Germline V gene data show CDR1 as KGHSH and CDR2 as LQKENI. The CDR3 length is 15 residues. Full variable domain (outside the CDR3, taken from reference TRBV18 and TRBJ1-4): NAGVMQNPRHLVRRRGQEARLRCSPMKGHSHVYWYRQLPEEGLKFMVYLQKENIIDESGMPKERFSAEFPKEGPSILRIQQVVRGDSAAYFCASSPVGGADEKLFFGSGTQLSVL.

This clonotype was detected many times. V and J are TRBV6-1 and TRBJ2-7; a weak D match, TRBD1 (6 bases). The length of the CDR3 is 14 residues. The V end lost 3 bases, the J end lost 2 bases, and 11 bases lay between the germline ends. Germline values: CDR1 MNHNS, CDR2 SASEGT. DNA of the CDR3: TGTGCCAGCAGTGAGTGGGACATCGCCTACGAGCAGTACTTC. Protein sequence: CASSEWDIAYEQYF.

This clonotype has ten or more counts. The rearrangement joins TRBV5-1 to TRBJ2-3, with D possibly TRBD2 on 5 matching bases. Germline V lookup: CDR1 SGHRS, CDR2 YFSETQ. The CDR3 spans 12 residues. V was pared by 7 bases and J by 4 bases, with 10 bases between. The CDR3: CASAPDSDTQYF. CDR3 nucleotide sequence: TGCGCCAGCGCGCCGGACTCAGATACGCAGTATTTT.

The rearrangement joins TRBV7-9 to TRBJ1-1; D unclear. The CDR3 runs to 12 residues. Trimming cost V 5 bases and J 10 bases, with 14 bases left between them. The germline CDR1 and CDR2 sequences are SEHNR and FQNEAQ (reference sequence). The CDR3 nucleotides are TGTGCCAGCAGCCCGAAGATTGGAGGAGCTTTCTTT. It translates to CASSPKIGGAFF.

The sample holds many counts of this clonotype. The chain recombines TRBV6-5 with TRBJ2-2; 9 bases are shared with TRBD1. Unmatched junction bases numbered 13, after V lost 2 bases and J lost 3 bases. Germline V gives CDR1 MNHEY, CDR2 SVGAGI. The CDR3 runs 19 residues. The CDR3 sequence: CASSYPGQGGEGDTGELFF. The CDR3 nucleotides are TGTGCCAGCAGTTACCCGGGACAGGGAGGAGAGGGGGACACCGGGGAGCTGTTTTTT.

This clonotype has at least ten counts. This sequence joins TRBV9 and TRBJ1-2, with TRBD1 identical over 10 bases. The CDR3 is 15 residues long. With 1 base clipped from V and 4 bases from J, the junction kept 4 bases outside the gene matches. Germline V lookup: CDR1 SGDLS, CDR2 YYNGEE. CDR3 bases: TGTGCCAGCAGCGTACGGGACAGGGGAGGCTATGGCTACACCTTC. It codes for CASSVRDRGGYGYTF.

This clonotype was seen at least ten times. The V gene is TRBV4-2, the J gene TRBJ1-4, with TRBD1 as a possible D gene (5 bases). V shed 0 bases and J shed 2 bases, with 13 bases lying between them. The CDR3 covers 17 residues. Germline V gives CDR1 LGHNA, CDR2 YNFKEQ. CDR3 sequence reads: CASSQEGVAVTNEKLFF. CDR3 in DNA: TGTGCCAGCAGCCAAGAAGGGGTGGCGGTCACTAATGAAAAACTGTTTTTT.

This clonotype was detected ten times or more. DNA for the CDR3: TGTGCCAGCACCGATCGGGACGGGCGCTACGAGCAGTACTTC. It codes for CASTDRDGRYEQYF. The rearrangement joins TRBV7-9 to TRBJ2-7, with D possibly being TRBD1 or TRBD2 (5 bases each). Trimming pared 7 bases from V and 3 bases from J, leaving 16 bases between. Germline lookup yields CDR1 SEHNR and CDR2 FQNEAQ (reference sequence). CDR3 length: 14 residues. The entire variable domain, with the rest obtained from reference TRBV7-9 and TRBJ2-7, is as follows: DTGVSQNPRHKITKRGQNVTFRCDPISEHNRLYWYRQTLGQGPEFLTYFQNEAQLEKSRLLSDRFSAERPKGSFSTLEIQRTEQGDSAMYLCASTDRDGRYEQYFGPGTRLTVT.

V is TRBV3-1 and J is TRBJ2-7; 7 positions match TRBD2. The CDR3 totals 14 residues. Germline trimming cut 3 bases from V and 7 bases from J; bases unmatched to any gene: 9. Germline assignment: CDR1 LGHDT and CDR2 YNNKEL (reference sequence). CDR3 nucleotide sequence: TGTGCCAGCAGCCAGTTCGGGGGGAGGAGTGAGCAGTACTTC. This sequence encodes CASSQFGGRSEQYF.